One sample yielded the 9 T cell receptor beta chains listed below, sequenced in a study of neurological immune-mediated disorders. TCRdb re-analysed the 5' RACE reads in MiXCR, keeping a single row per CDR3 protein. The sample yields fewer than 90,000 distinct CDR3 sequences, 5.2% seen once. Sequencing was performed on PBMCs. The receptor set was obtained from a man between 18 and 35 years old with multiple sclerosis.

This clonotype has ten or more counts. This chain uses TRBV3-1 with TRBJ1-1; D not certain. This CDR3 has 14 residues. Germline CDR1 reads LGHDT; CDR2 reads YNNKEL (reference sequence). Trimming cost V 2 bases and J 4 bases, with 11 bases left between them. The CDR3 DNA follows: TGTGCCAGCAGCCAACCCCCTCCGGCCACTGAAGCTTTCTTT. It yields the protein CASSQPPPATEAFF.

This clonotype has only a few counts. Possible read error: a much larger clone is one base away. V usage is TRBV28 and J usage is TRBJ2-1; TRBD1 might be the D (5 bases). Germline V CDR1 and CDR2: MDHEN, SYDVKM. The CDR3 runs 13 residues. V dropped 7 bases and J dropped 1 base, with 8 bases sitting between them. The CDR3 here is CASIDRSYNEQFF. CDR3 sequence (DNA): TGTGCCAGCATTGACAGATCCTACAATGAGCAGTTCTTC.

This clonotype showed up many times. The V and J genes are TRBV6-5 and TRBJ1-3; TRBD1 might be the D (5 bases). The CDR3 is 15 amino acids. Trimming left V 6 bases short and J 0 bases short, with 12 bases between. Germline CDR1 and CDR2: MNHEY and SVGAGI. The chain's CDR3 is CASRRDLSSGNTIYF. CDR3 DNA: TGTGCCAGCAGGAGGGACCTGAGCTCTGGAAACACCATATATTTT.

This clonotype was counted only a few times. A much more abundant neighbour one base away suggests this may be a read error. This rearrangement joins TRBV10-1 to TRBJ2-1; D gene uncertain. The V gene lost 5 bases and the J gene lost 9 bases, with 14 bases spanning the gap. The CDR3 length is 13 residues. Germline loops: CDR1 WNHNN, CDR2 SYGVQD (reference sequence). This chain's CDR3 is CASSRKGLGEQFF. CDR3 DNA: TGCGCCAGCAGTAGAAAGGGTCTCGGTGAGCAGTTCTTC.

This clonotype occurred many times. V is TRBV6-1 and J is TRBJ2-7; possibly TRBD1 for D (6 bases). Germline V gene lookup returns CDR1 MNHNS and CDR2 SASEGT. The CDR3 is 15 amino acids. The V end was cut by 2 bases, the J end by 3 bases, with 14 bases between. The CDR3 nucleotides are TGTGCCAGCAGTGAACGGGCAGGGGAGAGCTACGAGCAGTACTTC. Its protein product is CASSERAGESYEQYF.

The CDR3, as DNA: TGCAGTGCTAGAACTGCACCTGGGGAAAAACTGTTTTTT. Translated: CSARTAPGEKLFF. The rearrangement joins TRBV20-1 to TRBJ1-4, with D uncertain. This CDR3 has 13 amino acids. Deletions cut 2 bases from V and 8 bases from J, with 12 bases between. CDR1 DFQATT and CDR2 SNEGSKA come from the germline V gene (reference sequence).

This clonotype was found a few times. The V call is TRBV7-2, the J call TRBJ2-7; tentatively, D is TRBD1 (6 bases). Per the germline V gene, CDR1 is SGHTA and CDR2 is FQGNSA. Trimming took off 3 bases at V and 11 bases at J, with 26 bases between the two ends. CDR3 length: 16 amino acids. The CDR3 sequence is CASSFRQGNVLGEKYF. CDR3 DNA sequence: TGTGCCAGCAGCTTTCGGCAGGGGAATGTTTTGGGAGAGAAGTACTTC.

This clonotype came up many times. The chain combines TRBV7-8 with TRBJ2-5; possible D gene TRBD2, 6 bases. V dropped 1 base and J dropped 6 bases, with 15 bases sitting between them. The CDR3 spans 15 residues. Germline V gene sequence: CDR1 SGHVS, CDR2 FQNEAQ. The CDR3 DNA reads TGTGCCAGCAGCTTAGGGGCAGGGAGGATAAAGACCCAGTACTTC. Encoded protein: CASSLGAGRIKTQYF.

This clonotype was seen a handful of times. A much larger clonotype is one base distant, so this may be a read error. The CDR3 bases are TGTGCCAGCAGCGCGCTAATGGCAGATACGCAGTATTTT. This gives the protein CASSALMADTQYF. This chain joins TRBV9 and TRBJ2-3, with D hard to call. There are 13 residues in the CDR3. The germline V and J ends were trimmed by 3 bases and 4 bases, with 9 bases remaining between them. The germline gives CDR1 SGDLS, CDR2 YYNGEE.